This TCR beta chain emerged from a study of T cell repertoires in cytomegalovirus infection. Study-wide background: Selection of CMV epitopes for the study included recently identified HLA-C-restricted and well-studied HLA-B-restricted ones. Signatures in public TCR beta sequences pointed to both CMV infection and matching HLA type.

Study-level findings and limits: Summed public TCR beta family frequency identified CMV carriers bearing the relevant HLA. HLA-C-restricted CMV-specific TCR beta clonotypes were dominant in the ex vivo response.

One entry per CDR3 protein, called by TCRdb with MiXCR from the reads. Of approximately 730,000 distinct CDR3 sequences in the sample, roughly 28% are singletons; the top ten hold about an eighth. Note on this clonotype: The antigen remains undetermined.

Germline-derived CDR1 and CDR2 are MNHEY and SMNVEV (reference sequence). Trimming took off 2 bases at V and 7 bases at J, with 9 bases between the two ends. The CDR3 is 13 amino acids. The chain combines TRBV27 with TRBJ2-1; no definite D call. The sequence derives from a human donor in good health (CMV status not recorded). Some clones in this sample may be carry-over from other donors' samples. Sequencing was performed on cultured CD8+ T cells from PBMCs, taken from culture after CMV antigen stimulation. Here the CDR3 reads CASSLRSGNEQFF. DNA for the CDR3: TGTGCCAGCAGTTTAAGAAGTGGGAATGAGCAGTTCTTC.